This TCR beta chain was sequenced for a study of OX40 agonist ivuxolimab in advanced cancers. Study-wide background: An agonistic human IgG2 monoclonal antibody against OX40 (CD134) was given. Partial responses were achieved by three patients, of whom one had hepatocellular carcinoma and two had cutaneous melanoma. Whole-study results and caveats: More expanded clones were found, on average, in CD8+ than in CD4+ T cells.

After removal of 1 base from V and 3 bases from J, the junction contained 4 bases not matched to a gene. The CDR3 is made up of 15 amino acids. Germline CDR1 and CDR2: SQVTM and ANQGSEA. Sequenced by immunoSEQ multiplex PCR; TCRdb stores in-frame clones only, minus some. The repertoire has about 95,000 clones, roughly 91% of them found once; the top ten carry around 2.5%. A note on this clone: The target antigen is unknown.

The V gene is TRBV29-1, the J gene TRBJ2-1; TRBD1 agrees at 9 bases. The receptor was isolated from an adult with an advanced solid tumor such as melanoma, head and neck, liver or kidney cancer. The sample in question was CD4+ or CD8+ T cells sorted from blood, obtained in a trial of the OX40 agonist ivuxolimab. The CDR3 nucleotides read TGCAGCGTTGAAGGACAGGGGGGCTTCTACAATGAGCAGTTCTTC. Protein sequence: CSVEGQGGFYNEQFF.